This entry features one TCR beta chain sequence. Measured with immunoSEQ multiplex PCR; TCRdb has only the in-frame clones, and not every one. The sample consists of approximately 2,300,000 clones, just under 95% of them appearing once. The data derive from a study of shared clonotypes between healthy human individuals. This CDR3 comprises 14 residues. The ends lost 0 bases at V and 6 bases at J; junction bases unmatched: 4. Germline assignment: CDR1 GTSNPN and CDR2 SVGIG (reference sequence). The chain couples TRBV30 to TRBJ1-1; TRBD1 matches 10 bases. Sequenced material: naive CD4+ T cells from PBMCs. The subset denotes: CD45RA+ positively selected. The sequence was obtained from a man between 18 and 29 years old in good health. Some clones in this sample may be carry-over from other donors' samples. CDR3 nucleotides: TGTGCCTGGAGTGTACCAGGGACAGGGGCTGAAGCTTTCTTT. This gives the protein CAWSVPGTGAEAFF.